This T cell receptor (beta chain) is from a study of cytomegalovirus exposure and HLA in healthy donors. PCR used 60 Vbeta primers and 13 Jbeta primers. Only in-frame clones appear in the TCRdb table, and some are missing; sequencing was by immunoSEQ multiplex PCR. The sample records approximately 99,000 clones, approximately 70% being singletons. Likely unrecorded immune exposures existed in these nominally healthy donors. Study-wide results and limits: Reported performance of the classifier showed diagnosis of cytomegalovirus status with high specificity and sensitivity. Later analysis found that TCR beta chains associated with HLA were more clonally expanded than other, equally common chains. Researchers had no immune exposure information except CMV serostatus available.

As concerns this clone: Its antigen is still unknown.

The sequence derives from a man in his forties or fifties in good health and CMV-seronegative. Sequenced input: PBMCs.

Here the CDR3 DNA reads TGTGCCAGCAGCTTAGGATCGACACAGAACACTGAAGCTTTCTTT. Translation gives CASSLGSTQNTEAFF. The rearrangement joins TRBV7-2 to TRBJ1-1; no clear D gene. The CDR3 runs 15 residues. The V end was cut by 1 base, the J end by 1 base, with 10 bases between. Per germline, CDR1 SGHTA and CDR2 FQGNSA.